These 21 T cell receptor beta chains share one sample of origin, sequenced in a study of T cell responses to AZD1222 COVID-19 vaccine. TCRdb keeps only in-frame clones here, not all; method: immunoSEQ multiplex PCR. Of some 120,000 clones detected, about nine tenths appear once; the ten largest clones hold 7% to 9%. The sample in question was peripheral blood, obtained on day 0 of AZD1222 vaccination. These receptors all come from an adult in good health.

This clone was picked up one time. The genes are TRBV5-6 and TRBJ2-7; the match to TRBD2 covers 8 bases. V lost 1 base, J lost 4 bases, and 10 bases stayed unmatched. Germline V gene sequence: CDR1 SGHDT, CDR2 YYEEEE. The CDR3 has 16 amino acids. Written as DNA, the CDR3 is TGTGCCAGCAGCTTGTATGTTAGCGGGACCAGTTACGAGCAGTACTTC. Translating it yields CASSLYVSGTSYEQYF.

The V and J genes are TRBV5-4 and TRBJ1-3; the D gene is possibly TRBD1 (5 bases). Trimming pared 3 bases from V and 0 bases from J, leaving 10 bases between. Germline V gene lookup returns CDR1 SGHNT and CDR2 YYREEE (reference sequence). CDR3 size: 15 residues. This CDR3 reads CASSSWGVSGNTIYF. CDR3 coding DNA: TGTGCCAGCAGCTCATGGGGGGTCTCTGGAAACACCATATATTTT.

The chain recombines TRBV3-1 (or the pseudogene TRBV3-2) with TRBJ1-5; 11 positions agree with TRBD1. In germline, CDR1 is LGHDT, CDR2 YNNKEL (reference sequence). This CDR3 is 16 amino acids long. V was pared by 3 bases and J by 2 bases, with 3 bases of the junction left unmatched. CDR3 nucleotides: TGTGCCAGCAGCCAGGGGACAGGGGGGGGCAATCAGCCCCAGCATTTT. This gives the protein CASSQGTGGGNQPQHF.

CDR3 region: CASSQDLLGGQLGYTF. The CDR3 DNA sequence: TGCGCCAGCAGCCAAGATCTCTTGGGGGGCCAACTTGGCTACACCTTC. J is TRBJ1-2 and V is TRBV4-3; TRBD1 is a possible D gene (6 bases). This CDR3 is 16 amino acids long. With 0 bases removed from V and 7 bases from J, the gap between germline ends came to 18 bases. Germline V gene lookup returns CDR1 LGHNA and CDR2 YSLEER.

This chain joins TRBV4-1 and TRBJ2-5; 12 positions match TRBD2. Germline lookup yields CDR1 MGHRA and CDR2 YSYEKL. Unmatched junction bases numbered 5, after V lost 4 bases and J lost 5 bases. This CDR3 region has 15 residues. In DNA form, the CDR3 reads TGCGCCAGCAGCCTTTTAGGGACTAGCGGGGAGACCCAGTACTTC. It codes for CASSLLGTSGETQYF.

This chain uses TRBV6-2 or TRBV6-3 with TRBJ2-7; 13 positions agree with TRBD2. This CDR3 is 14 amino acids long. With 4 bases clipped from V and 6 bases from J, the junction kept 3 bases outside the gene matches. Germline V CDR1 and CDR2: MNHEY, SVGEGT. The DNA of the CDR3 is TGTGCCAGCAGTTGGACTAGCGGGAGCGGCGAGCAGTACTTC. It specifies CASSWTSGSGEQYF.

The CDR3, as DNA: TGCGCCAGCAGTGAGAGACACATCTACGAGCAGTACTTC. The encoded protein is CASSERHIYEQYF. This chain joins TRBV10-2 and TRBJ2-7; no definite D call. Germline loops: CDR1 WSHSY, CDR2 SAAADI. The CDR3 extends over 13 amino acids. V was clipped by 2 bases and J by 3 bases, with 8 bases between them.

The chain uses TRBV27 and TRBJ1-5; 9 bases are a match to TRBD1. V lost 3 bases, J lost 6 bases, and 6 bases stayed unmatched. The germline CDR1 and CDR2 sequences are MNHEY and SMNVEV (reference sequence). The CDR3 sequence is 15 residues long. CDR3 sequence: CASSLIGTGIQPQHF. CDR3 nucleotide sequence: TGTGCCAGCAGTTTGATCGGGACAGGGATTCAGCCCCAGCATTTT.

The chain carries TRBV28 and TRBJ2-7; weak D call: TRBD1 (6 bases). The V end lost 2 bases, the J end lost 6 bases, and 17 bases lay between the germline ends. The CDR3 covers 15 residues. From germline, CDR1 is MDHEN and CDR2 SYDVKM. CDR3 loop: CASSLPSTGISEQYF. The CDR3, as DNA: TGTGCCAGCAGTTTACCTAGTACAGGGATTAGCGAGCAGTACTTC.

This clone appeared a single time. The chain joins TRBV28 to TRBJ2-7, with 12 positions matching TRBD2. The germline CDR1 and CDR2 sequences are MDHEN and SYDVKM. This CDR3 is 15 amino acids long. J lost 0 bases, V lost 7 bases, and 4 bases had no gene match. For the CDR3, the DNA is TGTGCCAGCAACCTAGCGGGGGGGCTCTCCTACGAGCAGTACTTC. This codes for CASNLAGGLSYEQYF.

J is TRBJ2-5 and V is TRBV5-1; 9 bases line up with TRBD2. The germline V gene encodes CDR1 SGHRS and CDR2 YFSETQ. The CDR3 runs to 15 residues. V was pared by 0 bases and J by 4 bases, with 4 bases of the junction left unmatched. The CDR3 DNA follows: TGCGCCAGCAGCTTGGGAGCGGGGGGTGGAGAGACCCAGTACTTC. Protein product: CASSLGAGGGETQYF.

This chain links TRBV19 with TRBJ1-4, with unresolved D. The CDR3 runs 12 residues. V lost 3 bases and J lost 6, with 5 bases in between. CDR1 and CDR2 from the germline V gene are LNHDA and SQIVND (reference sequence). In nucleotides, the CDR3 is TGTGCCAGTAGTATTGGGGATGAAAAACTGTTTTTT. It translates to CASSIGDEKLFF.

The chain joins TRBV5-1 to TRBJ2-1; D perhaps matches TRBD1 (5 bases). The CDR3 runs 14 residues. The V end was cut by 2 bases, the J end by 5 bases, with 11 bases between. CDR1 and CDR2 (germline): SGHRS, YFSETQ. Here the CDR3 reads CASSFPTDNNEQFF. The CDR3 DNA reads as TGCGCCAGCAGCTTCCCGACAGACAACAATGAGCAGTTCTTC.

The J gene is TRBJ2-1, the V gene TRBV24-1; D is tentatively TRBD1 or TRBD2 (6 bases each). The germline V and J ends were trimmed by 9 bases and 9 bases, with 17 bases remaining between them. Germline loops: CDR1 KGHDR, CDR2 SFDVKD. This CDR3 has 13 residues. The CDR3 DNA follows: TGTGCCACCGACCGGGCCGAGGGGGGTGAGCAGTTCTTC. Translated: CATDRAEGGEQFF.

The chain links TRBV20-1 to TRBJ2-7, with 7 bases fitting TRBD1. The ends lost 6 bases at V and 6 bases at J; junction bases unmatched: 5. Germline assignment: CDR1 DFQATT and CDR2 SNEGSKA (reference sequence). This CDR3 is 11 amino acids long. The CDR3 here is CSAPTGFEQYF. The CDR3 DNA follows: TGCAGTGCCCCGACAGGGTTCGAGCAGTACTTC.

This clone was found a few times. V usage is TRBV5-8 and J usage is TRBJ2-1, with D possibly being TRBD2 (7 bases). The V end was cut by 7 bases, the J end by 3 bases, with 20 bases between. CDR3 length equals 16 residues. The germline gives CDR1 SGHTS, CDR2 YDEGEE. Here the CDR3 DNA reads TGTGCCAGCCCCGGGGGGCGGGCGTTTCTCTACAATGAGCAGTTCTTC. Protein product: CASPGGRAFLYNEQFF. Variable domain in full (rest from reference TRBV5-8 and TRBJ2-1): EAGVTQSPTHLIKTRGQQATLRCSPISGHTSVYWYQQALGLGLQFLLWYDEGEERNRGNFPPRFSGRQFPNYSSELNVNALELEDSALYLCASPGGRAFLYNEQFFGPGTRLTVL.

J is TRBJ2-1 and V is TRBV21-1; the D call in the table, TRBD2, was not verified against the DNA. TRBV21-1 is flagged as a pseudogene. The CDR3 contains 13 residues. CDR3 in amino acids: CASSTVIYNEQFF. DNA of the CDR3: TGTGCCAGCAGCACGGTTATATACAATGAGCAGTTCTTC.

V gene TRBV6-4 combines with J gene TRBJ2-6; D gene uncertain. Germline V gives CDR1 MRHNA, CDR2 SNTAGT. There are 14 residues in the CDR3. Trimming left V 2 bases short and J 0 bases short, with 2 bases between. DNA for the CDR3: TGTGCCAGCAGTGACAACTCTGGGGCCAACGTCCTGACTTTC. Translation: CASSDNSGANVLTF.

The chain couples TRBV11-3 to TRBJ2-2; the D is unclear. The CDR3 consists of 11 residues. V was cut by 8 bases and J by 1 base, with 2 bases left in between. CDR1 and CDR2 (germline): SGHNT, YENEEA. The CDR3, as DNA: TGTGCCAGCTTGAACACCGGGGAGCTGTTTTTT. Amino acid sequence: CASLNTGELFF.

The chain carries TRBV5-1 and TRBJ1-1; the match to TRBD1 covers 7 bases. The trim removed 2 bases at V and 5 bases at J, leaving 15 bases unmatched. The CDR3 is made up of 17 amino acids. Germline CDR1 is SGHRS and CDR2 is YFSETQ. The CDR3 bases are TGCGCCAGCAGCTTACCAGAGAACAGGGGAGAATGGACTGAAGCTTTCTTT. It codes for CASSLPENRGEWTEAFF.

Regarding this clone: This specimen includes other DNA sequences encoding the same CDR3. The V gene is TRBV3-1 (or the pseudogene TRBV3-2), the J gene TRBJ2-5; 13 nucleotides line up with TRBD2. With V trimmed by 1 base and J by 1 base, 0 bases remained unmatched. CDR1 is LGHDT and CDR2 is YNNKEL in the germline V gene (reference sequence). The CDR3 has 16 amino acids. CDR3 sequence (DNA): TGTGCCAGCAGCCAAGGACTAGCGGGGGGCCAAGAGACCCAGTACTTC. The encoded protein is CASSQGLAGGQETQYF.